What follows are 14 T cell receptor beta chains derived from one specimen sequenced in a study of regulatory T cells in long-lasting Graves disease (dated by TCRdb to the early 2020s). The library relied on multiplex PCR. The data were produced on an Illumina HiSeq 4000. To build TCR beta libraries, CDR3 regions were amplified by Arm-PCR using iRepertoire HTBI primers. TCRdb reworked the public reads: Q25 trimming with fastp, MiXCR clone assembly, productive beta chains retained. A single entry per CDR3 protein holds the most common genes and DNA from its merged rows. Present in this sample are about half a million distinct CDR3 sequences, more than 10% of which were seen just once. More than 8% of the sample is in the top ten clones. Explained via the paper, the time point label denotes: newly diagnosed GD, antithyroid drugs for less than 3 months. For both TCR sequencing and RNA sequencing, RNA was extracted from PBMCs using TRIzol.

These data also formed part of another study, on T cells in Graves' hyperthyroidism and ophthalmopathy.

Sequenced material: peripheral blood mononuclear cells (PBMCs), taken at new diagnosis, from a patient treated with antithyroid drugs. These receptors were taken from a woman aged 25-40 years with Graves disease. Donor details come from another sample of the same person, matched by shared clones.

There are a few counts of this clonotype. The rearrangement uses TRBV6-9 and TRBJ2-2, with D hard to call. The CDR3 covers 14 residues. Trimming pared 3 bases from V and 2 bases from J, leaving 7 bases between. Germline values: CDR1 MNHGY, CDR2 SVAAGI. Here the CDR3 DNA reads TGTGCCAGCAGTTACCTGGTAAACACCGGGGAGCTGTTTTTT. Encoded protein: CASSYLVNTGELFF.

The chain combines TRBV19 with TRBJ1-5; D perhaps matches TRBD1 (5 bases). The CDR3 has 12 residues. V dropped 7 bases and J dropped 4 bases, with 8 bases sitting between them. In germline, CDR1 is LNHDA, CDR2 SQIVND (reference sequence). DNA for the CDR3: TGTGCCAGTAACCAGGGTAATCAGCCCCAGCATTTT. It yields the protein CASNQGNQPQHF. The whole variable domain, remainder taken from reference TRBV19 and TRBJ1-5, is DGGITQSPKYLFRKEGQNVTLSCEQNLNHDAMYWYRQDPGQGLRLIYYSQIVNDFQKGDIAEGYSVSREKKESFPLTVTSAQKNPTAFYLCASNQGNQPQHFGDGTRLSIL.

The V gene is TRBV7-8, the J gene TRBJ2-7; the match to TRBD1 covers 9 bases. The CDR3 contains 15 residues. Germline assignment: CDR1 SGHVS and CDR2 FQNEAQ. J lost 5 bases, V lost 3 bases, and 8 bases had no gene match. The CDR3 region has the DNA TGTGCCAGCAGCTTTTCCGGGACAGGGACCAACGAGCAGTACTTC. Translated, it gives CASSFSGTGTNEQYF.

V gene TRBV5-1 combines with J gene TRBJ1-2, with D possibly TRBD1 on 5 matching bases. The germline V gene encodes CDR1 SGHRS and CDR2 YFSETQ. V was cut by 4 bases and J by 2 bases, with 15 bases left in between. The CDR3 consists of 15 residues. CDR3: CASSQELTVNYGYTF. As DNA, the CDR3 is TGCGCCAGCAGCCAAGAGCTGACAGTAAACTATGGCTACACCTTC.

Comment on this clonotype: A much larger clonotype is one base distant, so this may be a read error. The chain couples TRBV2 to TRBJ2-3; D is ambiguous. Germline V lookup: CDR1 SNHLY, CDR2 FYNNEI. The CDR3 totals 13 residues. The DNA of the CDR3 is TGTGCCAGCACCGAGATTAGCACAGATACGCACTATTTT. The encoded protein is CASTEISTDTHYF.

In its sample, this clonotype was seen many times. The chain employs TRBV29-1 and TRBJ2-5, with 7 bases that match TRBD1. Per germline, CDR1 SQVTM and CDR2 ANQGSEA. Trimming removed 4 bases from V and 0 bases from J; junction bases left unmatched: 8. There are 15 residues in the CDR3. CDR3 in DNA: TGCAGCGTTGCCCGGGTACAGGGGTACCAAGAGACCCAGTACTTC. Translated, it gives CSVARVQGYQETQYF.

In its sample, this clonotype was seen many times. The chain uses TRBV7-9 and TRBJ2-1, with D maybe TRBD1 (6 bases). Germline lookup yields CDR1 SEHNR and CDR2 FQNEAQ (reference sequence). This CDR3 spans 15 amino acids. The V and J ends lost 4 bases and 1 base respectively, with 11 bases between them. The CDR3 here is CASSSYRVSYNEQFF. CDR3 nucleotides: TGTGCCAGCAGCTCCTACAGGGTATCCTACAATGAGCAGTTCTTC.

This clonotype has at least ten counts. The CDR3 coding sequence is TGCAGCGTTGAGTGGTACAATGAGCAGTTCTTC. It codes for CSVEWYNEQFF. The V call is TRBV29-1, the J call TRBJ2-1; D is undetermined. V was pared by 3 bases and J by 4 bases, with 4 bases between. Germline V gives CDR1 SQVTM, CDR2 ANQGSEA. The CDR3 totals 11 residues.

The V gene is TRBV20-1, the J gene TRBJ2-3; D tentatively reads TRBD1 or TRBD2 (5 bases each). With 6 bases removed from V and 6 bases from J, the gap between germline ends came to 16 bases. Germline values: CDR1 DFQATT, CDR2 SNEGSKA (reference sequence). This CDR3 region has 13 residues. The CDR3 DNA reads TGCAGTGCGAGGGGACCGATAGGGGATACGCAGTATTTT. The encoded protein is CSARGPIGDTQYF.

CDR3 nucleotide sequence: TGTGCCAGCAGCCTATACGTTGAGAGCGGGGAGCTGTTTTTT. This encodes CASSLYVESGELFF. J is TRBJ2-2 and V is TRBV28, with unresolved D. The CDR3 totals 14 residues. Per germline, CDR1 MDHEN and CDR2 SYDVKM. V lost 6 bases, J lost 7 bases, and 15 bases lay in between.

This clonotype occurred many times. V and J are TRBV18 and TRBJ2-7; TRBD2 aligns across 10 bases. The CDR3 covers 14 residues. The J segment lost 3 bases and the V segment lost 4 bases, leaving 3 bases of the junction unmatched. Germline V gives CDR1 KGHSH, CDR2 LQKENI. The CDR3 DNA is TGTGCCAGCTCACTAGCGGGAGGATTCTACGAGCAGTACTTC. Its translation: CASSLAGGFYEQYF.

This clonotype was recorded a few times. Being one base from a much bigger clone, this may be a read error. The chain couples TRBV11-2 to TRBJ1-1, with unresolved D. The CDR3 is made up of 15 amino acids. In germline, CDR1 is SGHAT, CDR2 FQNNGV. The V and J ends lost 0 bases and 3 bases respectively, with 11 bases between them. The CDR3 is CASSLDHRLDTEAFF. DNA of the CDR3: TGTGCCAGCAGCTTAGATCACAGACTGGACACTGAAGCTTTCTTT.

There are a few counts of this clonotype. V usage is TRBV20-1 and J usage is TRBJ1-5, with unresolved D. V lost 1 base and J lost 0, with 7 bases in between. Per germline, CDR1 DFQATT and CDR2 SNEGSKA (reference sequence). There are 14 residues in the CDR3. The DNA of the CDR3 is TGCAGTGCTAGAGCGGACGGTAGCAATCAGCCCCAGCATTTT. It translates to CSARADGSNQPQHF.

This clonotype has only a few counts. This sequence joins TRBV6-1 and TRBJ1-2, with 12 bases aligning to TRBD1. The CDR3 is 14 amino acids. Trimming took 5 bases from V and 6 from J; bases not matched to a gene: 4. Looked up from germline, CDR1 is MNHNS and CDR2 is SASEGT. Written as DNA, the CDR3 is TGTGCCAGCAGTAGGGACAGGGGGCGCGATGGCTACACCTTC. Residues: CASSRDRGRDGYTF.